The 9 T cell receptor beta chains below all came from one sample that was sequenced in a study of early stage breast cancer tumors. Repertoires were generated with immunoSEQ multiplex PCR, while TCRdb's copy carries only in-frame clones and drops some. Here the sample spans 25,000 to 35,000 clones, roughly 77% being singletons. Sequences were obtained from breast tumor tissue. Receptors were obtained from a person aged 25 to 45 with breast cancer.

V is TRBV6-1 and J is TRBJ2-3, with 11 bases aligning to TRBD2. Unmatched junction bases numbered 2, after V lost 6 bases and J lost 0 bases. The CDR3 contains 15 residues. Germline CDR1 is MNHNS and CDR2 is SASEGT. The CDR3 sequence is CASRGTSGSTDTQYF. The CDR3 DNA reads TGTGCCAGCAGAGGGACTAGCGGTAGCACAGATACGCAGTATTTT.

The chain couples TRBV5-1 to TRBJ1-1, with D perhaps matching TRBD1 (5 bases). V was cut by 0 bases and J by 0 bases, with 18 bases left in between. CDR1 is SGHRS, CDR2 YFSETQ, per germline. The CDR3 length is 18 residues. CDR3 nucleotides: TGCGCCAGCAGCTTGGGGACTTGGGACGCTCCGATGAACACTGAAGCTTTCTTT. This encodes CASSLGTWDAPMNTEAFF.

This rearrangement joins TRBV30 to TRBJ1-2; no reliable D call. The CDR3 has 11 amino acids. Germline lookup yields CDR1 GTSNPN and CDR2 SVGIG (reference sequence). Deletions cut 2 bases from V and 8 bases from J, with 9 bases between. CDR3 protein: CAWSLPAGYTF. The CDR3 DNA sequence: TGTGCCTGGAGTCTACCAGCCGGCTACACCTTC.

This clone was recorded once. V gene TRBV7-2 combines with J gene TRBJ1-5; D unclear. Deletions cut 5 bases from V and 3 bases from J, with 11 bases between. Germline CDR1 reads SGHTA; CDR2 reads FQGNSA. The CDR3 is made up of 14 amino acids. DNA for the CDR3: TGTGCCAGCAGCCTTCCTGGGTACAATCAGCCCCAGCATTTT. Encoded protein: CASSLPGYNQPQHF.

This clone was recorded once. The chain carries TRBV4-2 and TRBJ1-5; D gene ambiguous. Deletions cut 1 base from V and 0 bases from J, with 7 bases between. Germline CDR1 and CDR2: LGHNA and YNFKEQ. CDR3 size: 15 residues. The CDR3, as DNA: TGTGCCAGCAGCCAAGGACATAATAGCAATCAGCCCCAGCATTTT. Translation gives CASSQGHNSNQPQHF.

The chain recombines TRBV19 with TRBJ2-7; a weak D match, TRBD2 (6 bases). The germline gives CDR1 LNHDA, CDR2 SQIVND (reference sequence). V was pared by 6 bases and J by 3 bases, with 15 bases between. The CDR3 consists of 14 residues. The CDR3 DNA reads TGTGCCAGTAGAGTCATGGGAGGCCACTACGAGCAGTACTTC. It specifies CASRVMGGHYEQYF.

The V and J genes are TRBV30 and TRBJ1-2, with D maybe TRBD1 (5 bases). Germline V CDR1 and CDR2: GTSNPN, SVGIG (reference sequence). This CDR3 is built from 13 residues. V was shortened by 3 bases and J by 8 bases, with 16 bases between the two germline ends. CDR3 DNA: TGTGCCTGGAGCGCAGGGCCACAGAGGGGCTACACCTTC. Translated: CAWSAGPQRGYTF.

The chain joins TRBV13 to TRBJ2-3, with a possible D match to TRBD2 (6 bases). The CDR3 is 16 residues long. The V end was cut by 2 bases, the J end by 4 bases, with 16 bases between. Germline CDR1 reads PRHDT; CDR2 reads FYEKMQ (reference sequence). CDR3 in amino acids: CASSLRPGVSADTQYF. The CDR3 bases are TGTGCCAGCAGCTTAAGGCCGGGAGTTAGCGCAGATACGCAGTATTTT.

Worth noting for this clone: It is likely a read error: a sequence one base away is far more abundant. The chain joins TRBV7-6 to TRBJ1-1; no clear D. Germline CDR1 reads SGHVS; CDR2 reads FNYEAQ. The length of the CDR3 is 12 residues. V was shortened by 1 base and J by 0 bases, with 0 bases between the two germline ends. The CDR3 protein is CASSLVNTEAFF. In DNA form, the CDR3 reads TGTGCCAGCAGCTTAGTGAACACTGAAGCTTTCTTT.